This T cell receptor (beta chain) is drawn from a study of cytotoxic CD8 clonotypes in ibrutinib-treated CLL. Some clones are missing from TCRdb's copy, which holds only in-frame ones; the method was immunoSEQ multiplex PCR. This repertoire shows 75,000 to 90,000 clones, around four fifths found once; its top ten account for roughly 40%. The V gene lost 6 bases and the J gene lost 4 bases, with 13 bases spanning the gap. There are 13 residues in the CDR3. Germline CDR1 reads MDHEN; CDR2 reads SYDVKM. The TCR sequence derives from a human donor with chronic lymphocytic leukemia. The specimen comprised PBMCs, sampled after 24 months of ibrutinib treatment. This sequence joins TRBV28 and TRBJ2-7, with D tentatively TRBD1 (5 bases). The CDR3 coding sequence is TGTGCCAGCAGAAAACAGGTGCCGTACGAGCAGTACTTC. Translation: CASRKQVPYEQYF.